The sequence of this TCR beta chain was determined in a study of blood T cell repertoires in COVID-19. Looking at the study overall: COVID-19 samples collected from the United States, Italy and Spain covered acute and convalescent phases. From T cells, B-cell-depleted T cells, or PBMCs came the material, which was cDNA or gDNA.

Everyone who took part was 18 to 89 years old, and they came from about two dozen US areas. Recovered participants had two consecutive negative NP/OP PCR tests, healthcare professional clearance, or symptom resolution. J lost 4 bases, V lost 2 bases, and 6 bases had no gene match. The CDR3 is 15 amino acids. Germline V CDR1 and CDR2: LNHNV, YYDKDF (reference sequence). Some clones are missing from TCRdb's copy, which holds only in-frame ones; the method was immunoSEQ multiplex PCR. The table lists 250,000 to 350,000 clones, 80% to 95% of them singletons. This sequence originates from a woman between 25 and 40 years old who had recovered from COVID-19. The sample was PBMCs or T cells enriched from blood (not recorded which). The rearrangement uses TRBV15 and TRBJ2-7; 9 positions match TRBD1. The chain's CDR3 is CATSRPGQGKYEQYF. DNA for the CDR3: TGTGCCACCAGCAGACCGGGACAGGGAAAGTACGAGCAGTACTTC.